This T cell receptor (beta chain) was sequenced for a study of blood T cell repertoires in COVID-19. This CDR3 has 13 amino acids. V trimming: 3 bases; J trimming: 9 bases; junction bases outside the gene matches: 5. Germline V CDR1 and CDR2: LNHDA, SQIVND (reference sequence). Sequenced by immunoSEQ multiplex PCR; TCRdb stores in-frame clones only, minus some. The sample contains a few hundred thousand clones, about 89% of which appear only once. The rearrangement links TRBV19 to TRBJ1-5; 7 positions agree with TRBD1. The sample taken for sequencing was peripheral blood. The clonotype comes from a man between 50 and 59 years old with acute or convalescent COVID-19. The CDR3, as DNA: TGTGCCAGTAGTATGAGGGGGCAGGGGCCCCAGCATTTT. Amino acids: CASSMRGQGPQHF.